This T cell receptor beta chain is from a study of blood T cell repertoires in COVID-19. Background on the study: The United States, Italy and Spain were the sources of the acute and convalescent COVID-19 samples.

V was clipped by 2 bases and J by 6 bases, with 16 bases between them. This CDR3 is built from 15 residues. The germline gives CDR1 MDHEN, CDR2 SYDVKM. This table comes from immunoSEQ multiplex PCR, and its TCRdb copy is limited to in-frame clones, with some not included. The table has 170,000 or so clones, less than 90% seen once. Enrollees, about 18 to 100 years old, lived in about two dozen US areas. This sequence was found in a woman in her 50s who had recovered from COVID-19. Sequenced: PBMCs or T cells enriched from blood (not recorded which). The V and J genes are TRBV28 and TRBJ1-2; D gene uncertain. CDR3 in amino acids: CASSLISPQEDGYTF. The CDR3 nucleotides read TGTGCCAGCAGTTTAATCTCGCCGCAGGAAGATGGCTACACCTTC.